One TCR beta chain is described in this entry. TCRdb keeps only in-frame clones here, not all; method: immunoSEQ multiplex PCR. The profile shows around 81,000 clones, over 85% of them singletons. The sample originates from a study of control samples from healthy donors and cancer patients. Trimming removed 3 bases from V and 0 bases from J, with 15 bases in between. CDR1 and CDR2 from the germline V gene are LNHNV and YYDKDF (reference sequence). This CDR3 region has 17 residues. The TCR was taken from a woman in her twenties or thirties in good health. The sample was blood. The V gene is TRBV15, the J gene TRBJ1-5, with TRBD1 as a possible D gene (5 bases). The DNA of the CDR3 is TGTGCCACCAGCAGCTATACCGGGACCTATAGCAATCAGCCCCAGCATTTT. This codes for CATSSYTGTYSNQPQHF.